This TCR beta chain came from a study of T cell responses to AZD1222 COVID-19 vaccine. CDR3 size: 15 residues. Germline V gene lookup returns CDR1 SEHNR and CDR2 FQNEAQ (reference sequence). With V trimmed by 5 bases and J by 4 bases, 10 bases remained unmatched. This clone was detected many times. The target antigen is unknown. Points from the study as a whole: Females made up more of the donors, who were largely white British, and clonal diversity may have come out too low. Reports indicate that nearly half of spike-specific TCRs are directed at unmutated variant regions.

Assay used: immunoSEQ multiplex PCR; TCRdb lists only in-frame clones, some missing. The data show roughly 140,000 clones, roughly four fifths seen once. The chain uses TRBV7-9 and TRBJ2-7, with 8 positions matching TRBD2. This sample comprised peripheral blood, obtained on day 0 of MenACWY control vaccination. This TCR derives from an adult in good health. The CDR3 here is CASSPSTSALYEQYF. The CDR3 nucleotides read TGTGCCAGCAGCCCCTCGACTAGCGCCTTATACGAGCAGTACTTC.